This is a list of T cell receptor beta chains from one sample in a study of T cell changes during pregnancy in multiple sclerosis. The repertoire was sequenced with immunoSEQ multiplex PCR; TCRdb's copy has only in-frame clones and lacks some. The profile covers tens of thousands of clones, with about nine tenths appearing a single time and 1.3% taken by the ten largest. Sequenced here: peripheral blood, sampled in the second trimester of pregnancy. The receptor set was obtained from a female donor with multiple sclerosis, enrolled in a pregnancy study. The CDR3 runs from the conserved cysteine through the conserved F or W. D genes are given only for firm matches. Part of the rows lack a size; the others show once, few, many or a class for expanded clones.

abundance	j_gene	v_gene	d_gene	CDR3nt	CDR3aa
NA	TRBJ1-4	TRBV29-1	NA	TGCAGCGCAGCAACTAATGAAAAACTGTTTTTT	CSAATNEKLFF
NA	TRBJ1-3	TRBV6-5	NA	TGTGCCAGCAGCCCTACCGCGGGAAACACCATATATTTT	CASSPTAGNTIYF
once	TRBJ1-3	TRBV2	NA	TGTGCCAGCAGTGTGGACATGTCTATAAACACCATATATTTT	CASSVDMSINTIYF
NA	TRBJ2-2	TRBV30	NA	TGTGCCTGGGCCGATTGGGGGCATCTGAACACCGGGGAGCTGTTTTTT	CAWADWGHLNTGELFF
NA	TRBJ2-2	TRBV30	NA	TGTGCCTGGAGTCTGGAGCGAACGAACACCGGGGAGCTGTTTTTT	CAWSLERTNTGELFF
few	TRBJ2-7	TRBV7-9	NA	TGTGCCAGCAGCTTTGACCCCCGCAGGGATGAGCAGTACTTC	CASSFDPRRDEQYF
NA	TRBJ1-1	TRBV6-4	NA	TGTGCCAGCAGCCCGAGGTTAGGGCGCGGGTTACCCCCGAAAAACACTGAAGCTTTCTTT	CASSPRLGRGLPPKNTEAFF
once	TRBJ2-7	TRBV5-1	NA	TGCGCCAGCAGCTTGGACCCAGGGTCCTACGAGCAGTACTTC	CASSLDPGSYEQYF
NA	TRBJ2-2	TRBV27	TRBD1	TGTGCCAGCAGTTCCTTCGGGACAGCGAACACCGGGGAGCTGTTTTTT	CASSSFGTANTGELFF
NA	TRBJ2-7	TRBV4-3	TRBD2	TGCGCCAGCAGCCTTACTGTCGGGGGGACTAGCGGGGGCTACGAGCAGTACTTC	CASSLTVGGTSGGYEQYF
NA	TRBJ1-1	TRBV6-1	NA	TGTGCCAGCACCTTGGACAGTCGCACTGAAGCTTTCTTT	CASTLDSRTEAFF
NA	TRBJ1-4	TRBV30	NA	TGTGCCTGGAGAAGGACAGCTAATGAAAAACTGTTTTTT	CAWRRTANEKLFF
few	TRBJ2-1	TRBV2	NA	TGTGCCAGCAGTGAATATGCTAGTTTGTTCTTC	CASSEYASLFF
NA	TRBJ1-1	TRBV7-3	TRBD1	TGTGCCAGCAGCATGACAGGGAAGGACACTGAAGCTTTCTTT	CASSMTGKDTEAFF
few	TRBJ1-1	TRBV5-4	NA	TGTGCCAGCAGCTTGTCCGTGAACACTGAAGCTTTCTTT	CASSLSVNTEAFF
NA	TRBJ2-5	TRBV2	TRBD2	TGTGCCAGCAGTCCTAGCGGGCAAGAGACCCAGTACTTC	CASSPSGQETQYF
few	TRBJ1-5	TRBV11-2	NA	TGTGCCAGCAGCTTAATGGGCCTCAAGAATCAGCCCCAGCATTTT	CASSLMGLKNQPQHF
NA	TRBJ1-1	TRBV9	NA	TGTGCCAGCAGCGTAGCTCGGAGACAGAGGCCGGAGATGAACACTGAAGCTTTCTTT	CASSVARRQRPEMNTEAFF
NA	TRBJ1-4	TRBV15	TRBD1	TGTGCCACCAGCAGAGAAACCGGGACAGGGGGCGAAAAACTGTTTTTT	CATSRETGTGGEKLFF
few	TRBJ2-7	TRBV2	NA	TGTGCCAGCAGTGAAGCGCGAACAGCAGCCTACGAGCAGTACTTC	CASSEARTAAYEQYF
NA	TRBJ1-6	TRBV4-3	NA	TGCGCCAGCAGCCAAGCACTACAATCGGGGGGAGGCTCCTATAATTCACCCCTCCACTTT	CASSQALQSGGGSYNSPLHF
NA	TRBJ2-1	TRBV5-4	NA	TGTGCCAGCAGCTTGGTTAACAATGAGCAGTTCTTC	CASSLVNNEQFF
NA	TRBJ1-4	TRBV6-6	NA	TGTGCCAGCAGTTATCCGAGGGCCGAGGGCGAAAAACTGTTTTTT	CASSYPRAEGEKLFF
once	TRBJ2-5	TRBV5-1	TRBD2	TGCGCCAGCAGCTTGGCTTTGACTAGCGGGCAAGAGACCCAGTACTTC	CASSLALTSGQETQYF
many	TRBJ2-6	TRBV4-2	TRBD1	TGTGCCAGCAGCCAAGAGGACAGGGGTGGGGCCAACGTCCTGACTTTC	CASSQEDRGGANVLTF
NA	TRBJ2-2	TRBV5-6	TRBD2	TGTGCCAGCAGCCTTACTAGCGGGGGCACCGGGGAGCTGTTTTTT	CASSLTSGGTGELFF
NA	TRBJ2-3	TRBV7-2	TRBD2	TGTGCCAGCAGCGAAGGACTAGCGGGGATTACGCAGTATTTT	CASSEGLAGITQYF
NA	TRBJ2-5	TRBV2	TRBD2	TGTGCCAGCGGCGGGACTAGCGGATTCCAAGAGACCCAGTACTTC	CASGGTSGFQETQYF
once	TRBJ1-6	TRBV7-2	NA	TGTGCCAGCAGCTTAGACGTCGGGGGGCGAGGTTCACCCCTCCACTTT	CASSLDVGGRGSPLHF
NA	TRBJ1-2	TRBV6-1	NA	TGTGCCAGCAGTGGTCGGTTTCCCGATGGCTACACCTTC	CASSGRFPDGYTF
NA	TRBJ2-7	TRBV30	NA	TGTGCCTGGACTCAAGGTAGCGCGAGCTTTGGGTCCTACGAGCAGTACTTC	CAWTQGSASFGSYEQYF
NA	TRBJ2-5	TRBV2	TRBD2	TGTGCCAGCAGTATTCCAGCGGGGGGGCTGGGCCCAGGGGAGACCCAGTACTTC	CASSIPAGGLGPGETQYF
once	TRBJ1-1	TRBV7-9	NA	TGTGCCAGCAGCTTACAGGGCAGTTATGGTGAAGCTTTCTTT	CASSLQGSYGEAFF
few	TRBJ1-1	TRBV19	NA	TGTGCCAGTAGTATGAGGGGGGGACGGACTGAAGCTTTCTTT	CASSMRGGRTEAFF
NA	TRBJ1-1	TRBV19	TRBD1	TGTGCCACCCTAAATCCGACAGGGAGGAACACTGAAGCTTTCTTT	CATLNPTGRNTEAFF
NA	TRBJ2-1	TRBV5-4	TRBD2	TGTGCCAGCAGCCCCAGGGGCGGGGGGTTCGGCGAGCAGTTCTTC	CASSPRGGGFGEQFF
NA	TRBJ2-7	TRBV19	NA	TGTGCCAGTAGTACCGGAGCAGGGGCGTCCTACGAGCAGTACTTC	CASSTGAGASYEQYF
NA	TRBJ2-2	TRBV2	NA	TGTGCCAGCAGACAGGGTGTCAGCGGGGAGCTGTTTTTT	CASRQGVSGELFF
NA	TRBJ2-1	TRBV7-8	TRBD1	TGTGCCAGCAGCCAGGGGGTAGTTCGGGGCAATGAGCAGTTCTTC	CASSQGVVRGNEQFF
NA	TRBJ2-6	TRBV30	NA	TGTGCCTGGAGTGCCGCTGGGGCCAACGTCCTGACTTTC	CAWSAAGANVLTF
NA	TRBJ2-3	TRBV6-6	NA	TGTGCCAGCAGTACCCCCGGGGGCACAGATACGCAGTATTTT	CASSTPGGTDTQYF
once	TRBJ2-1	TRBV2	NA	TGTGCCAGCAGTATATACAATGAGCAGTTCTTC	CASSIYNEQFF
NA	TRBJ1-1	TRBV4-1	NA	TGCGCCAGCAGCCAACCCGACACTGAAGCTTTCTTT	CASSQPDTEAFF
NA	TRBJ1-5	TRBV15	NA	TGTGCCACCAGGGGAGAGTGGGGTAGGAGCAATCAGCCCCAGCATTTT	CATRGEWGRSNQPQHF
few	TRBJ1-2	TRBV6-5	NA	TGTGCCAGCAGTTATTCCGGGACTTCTGGCTACACCTTC	CASSYSGTSGYTF
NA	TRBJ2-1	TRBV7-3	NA	TGTGCCAGCAAGAAGGCTAGCGATTACAATGAGCAGTTCTTC	CASKKASDYNEQFF
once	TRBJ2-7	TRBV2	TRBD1	TGTGCCAGCAGTTATGACAGGGACACCTACGAGCAGTACTTC	CASSYDRDTYEQYF
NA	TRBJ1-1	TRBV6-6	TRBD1	TGTGCCAGCAGTCCAACCCGTTGGACAGGAGCTTTCTTT	CASSPTRWTGAFF
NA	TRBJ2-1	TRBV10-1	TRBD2	TGCGCCAGCAGTGAGACTAGCGGGGTGCAGTTCTTC	CASSETSGVQFF
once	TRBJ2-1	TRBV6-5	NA	TGTGCCAGCAGTTCCCCCCGGGGGGCGTGGAATGAGCAGTTCTTC	CASSSPRGAWNEQFF
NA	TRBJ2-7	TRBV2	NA	TGTGCCAGCAGTTTCGACAGGCTGTCCTACGAGCAGTACTTC	CASSFDRLSYEQYF
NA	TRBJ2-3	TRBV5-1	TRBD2	TGCGCCAGCAGCGGCGGGGGGGCGCCAGATACGCAGTATTTT	CASSGGGAPDTQYF